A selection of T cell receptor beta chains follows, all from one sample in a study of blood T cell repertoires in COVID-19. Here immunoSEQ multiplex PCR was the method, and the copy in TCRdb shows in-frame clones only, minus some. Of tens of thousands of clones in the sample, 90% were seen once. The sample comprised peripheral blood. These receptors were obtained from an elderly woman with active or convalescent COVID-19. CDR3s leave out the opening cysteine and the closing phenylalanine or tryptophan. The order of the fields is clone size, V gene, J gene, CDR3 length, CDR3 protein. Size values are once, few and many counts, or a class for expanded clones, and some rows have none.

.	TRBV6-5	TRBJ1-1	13	ATRQERLMNTEAF
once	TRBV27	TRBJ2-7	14	ASSFSRASGTYEQY
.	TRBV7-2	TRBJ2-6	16	ASSLAGGGASGANVLT
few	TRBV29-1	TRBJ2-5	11	SVGPTGGETQY
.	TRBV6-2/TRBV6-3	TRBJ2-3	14	ASSYPVGTGSDTQY
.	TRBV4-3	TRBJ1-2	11	ASSQGGTYGYT
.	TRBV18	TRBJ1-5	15	ASSTSGVGDSNQPQH
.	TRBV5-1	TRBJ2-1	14	ASSLVPGVSNNEQF
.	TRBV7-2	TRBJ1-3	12	ASSPWGAGNTIY
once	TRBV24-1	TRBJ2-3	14	ATSDFRGQGTDTQY
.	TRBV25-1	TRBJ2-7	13	ASSDPGTLTYEQY
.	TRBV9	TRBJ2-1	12	ASSRAGDAHEQF
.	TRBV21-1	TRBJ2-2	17	ASSNRLAAFSSDTGELF
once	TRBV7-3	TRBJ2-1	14	ASSPAGLADANEQF
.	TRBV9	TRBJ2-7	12	ASSVVDSPAGQY
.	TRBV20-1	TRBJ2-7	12	SASDRAVSYEQY
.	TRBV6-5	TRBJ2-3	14	ASSYSEFQGTDTQY
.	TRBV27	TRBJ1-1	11	ASSLKTGGEAF
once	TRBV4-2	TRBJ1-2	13	ASSQDPRQGYGYT
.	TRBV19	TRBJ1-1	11	ASSRQGNTEAF
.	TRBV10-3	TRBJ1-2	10	AITGGNYGYT
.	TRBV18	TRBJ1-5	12	ASSLGAGAQPQH
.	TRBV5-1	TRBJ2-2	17	ASENKDRRDSANTGELF